The TCR beta chain described here comes from a study of blood T cell repertoires in COVID-19. Across the study: T cells, B-cell-depleted T cells, or PBMCs provided the cDNA or gDNA that served as material.

This clone has just a few counts. In the authors' workflow: Quantification of nucleated cells was approximated via reference gene primer amplification. Libraries were prepared by immunoSEQ multiplex PCR; TCRdb keeps only in-frame clonotypes and omits some of them. V, J and clone size were drawn from that table, and D and trimming were deduced from the DNA. The table records approximately 200,000 clones, roughly 83% of them present only once. The CDR3 totals 13 residues. V was clipped by 6 bases and J by 6 bases, with 15 bases between them. Germline V gene lookup returns CDR1 MNHEY and CDR2 SVGAGI. The chain recombines TRBV6-5 with TRBJ2-7; D gene uncertain. Source material: peripheral blood. This sequence originates from a woman aged 45-59 years with acute or convalescent COVID-19. CDR3 residues: CASRTSLRGEQYF. The CDR3 DNA is TGTGCCAGCAGGACCTCCTTAAGAGGCGAGCAGTACTTC.